The 10 T cell receptor beta chains reported below all come from one sample, sequenced in a study of blood T cells in healthy people across ages (dated by TCRdb to 2013 to 2016). Libraries were built with 5' RACE. The instrument given in TCRdb is Illumina HiSeq 2500. A second PCR of roughly 7 to 11 cycles was performed with a sample-barcoded 5' primer and a J-beta primer mix. TCRdb reanalyzed the raw reads on its own, using fastp at Q25 for trimming and MiXCR for clone calling, and kept in-frame beta chains. Rows are unified per CDR3 protein, each entry keeping the most common DNA and genes. The table for this sample lists 730,000 or so distinct CDR3 sequences; around 40% of them were counted only once. Of the sample, roughly 19% falls within the top ten clones. Sample: blood. These receptors were collected from a woman aged 60-70 years in good health.

This clonotype has at least ten counts. The chain employs TRBV12-3 or TRBV12-4 and TRBJ2-1, with a weak D call TRBD1 (5 bases). CDR3 length equals 15 residues. V lost 5 bases and J lost 4, with 15 bases in between. The CDR3 reads CASSRDRNNYNEQFF. As DNA, the CDR3 is TGTGCCAGCAGTAGAGACAGAAATAATTACAATGAGCAGTTCTTC.

This clonotype was detected a few times. The V call is TRBV6-2 or TRBV6-3, the J call TRBJ2-7; no definite D call. The CDR3 has 17 amino acids. Looked up from germline, CDR1 is MNHEY and CDR2 is SVGEGT. The V end was cut by 2 bases, the J end by 0 bases, with 17 bases between. The CDR3 protein is CASSYPQLGSSSYEQYF. The CDR3 nucleotides read TGTGCCAGCAGTTACCCCCAGCTAGGCTCAAGCTCCTACGAGCAGTACTTC.

The V gene is TRBV10-1, the J gene TRBJ2-1; tentative D call: TRBD1 (6 bases). There are 16 residues in the CDR3. Trimming pared 4 bases from V and 5 bases from J, leaving 18 bases between. The germline V gene has CDR1 WNHNN and CDR2 SYGVQD (reference sequence). The CDR3 DNA reads TGCGCCAGCAGTGGGTCCCCCGTGACAGGAGACAATGAGCAGTTCTTC. Translated, it gives CASSGSPVTGDNEQFF.

This chain links TRBV6-1 with TRBJ1-1; tentatively, D is TRBD1 (5 bases). The ends were cut back, 5 bases at V and 0 bases at J, with 13 bases in the middle. The germline CDR1 and CDR2 sequences are MNHNS and SASEGT. The CDR3 extends over 15 amino acids. Here the CDR3 DNA reads TGTGCCAGCAGTCCCAAGACAGCTATGAACACTGAAGCTTTCTTT. Protein sequence: CASSPKTAMNTEAFF.

Points on this clonotype: An end of the junction differs from the germline gene, which may be a read error. The V call is TRBV25-1, the J call TRBJ2-5; D unresolved. Germline loops: CDR1 MGHDK, CDR2 SYGVNS. The CDR3 totals 13 residues. The CDR3 spells CTSSESWQETQYF. Written as DNA, the CDR3 is TGTACCAGCAGTGAATCGTGGCAAGAGACCCAGTACTTC.

This clonotype was picked up a small number of times. Compared with germline, one end of the junction differs, possibly owing to a read error. The chain joins TRBV3-1 to TRBJ2-5; 8 nucleotides match TRBD1. CDR1 and CDR2 from the germline V gene are LGHDT and YNNKEL (reference sequence). This CDR3 contains 12 residues. The CDR3 sequence is CACRGPTETQYF. CDR3 sequence (DNA): TGTGCCTGCAGGGGGCCCACAGAGACCCAGTACTTC.

The chain recombines TRBV7-9 with TRBJ2-1; 8 bases agree with TRBD1. V lost 5 bases to trimming and J lost 6 bases; unmatched junction nucleotides: 9. The CDR3 has 15 amino acids. The germline CDR1 and CDR2 sequences are SEHNR and FQNEAQ (reference sequence). As DNA, the CDR3 is TGTGCCAGCAGCCTAAGGGGACAGGAAACCAATGAGCAGTTCTTC. Protein: CASSLRGQETNEQFF.

As to this clonotype: A read error may be the cause here, since a much bigger clone is one base away. The rearrangement joins TRBV27 to TRBJ2-5; tentatively, D is TRBD1 (5 bases). Judging by the DNA end, TRBJ2-7 fits better; the J call may be wrong. The germline gives CDR1 MNHEY, CDR2 SMNVEV (reference sequence). This CDR3 spans 12 amino acids. The CDR3 DNA follows: TGTGCCAGCAGGCAGGGCCACGACGAGCAGTACTTC. Translated, it gives CASRQGHDEQYF.

The chain employs TRBV20-1 and TRBJ2-3, with TRBD1 matching over 10 bases. This CDR3 contains 15 residues. V shed 7 bases and J 5 bases; nucleotides not matched to a gene: 12. Germline V gene sequence: CDR1 DFQATT, CDR2 SNEGSKA (reference sequence). The CDR3 loop reads CSVTPGTGDGDTQYF. DNA for the CDR3: TGCAGTGTGACCCCCGGGACAGGGGATGGAGATACGCAGTATTTT.

The CDR3 protein is CASSLAGWAYENYGYTF. CDR3 DNA: TGTGCCAGCAGCTTAGCCGGATGGGCCTACGAGAACTATGGCTACACCTTC. V gene TRBV7-2 combines with J gene TRBJ1-2; D not resolved. The V gene lost 0 bases and the J gene lost 2 bases, with 16 bases spanning the gap. Germline-derived CDR1 and CDR2 are SGHTA and FQGNSA. This CDR3 has 17 amino acids.